This T cell receptor (beta chain) was identified in a study of Ad26.COV2.S vaccination and SARS-CoV-2 variants. Study context: Into the muscle, Ad26.COV2.S was dosed once or twice, 56 days apart. Study observations and caveats: Overall T cell responses may have been underestimated by the analyses of TCR breadth and depth. Placebo recipients had lower spike-specific TCR breadth than vaccine recipients.

This clone has just a few counts. The antigen remains undetermined. Libraries were prepared by immunoSEQ multiplex PCR; TCRdb keeps only in-frame clonotypes and omits some of them. The table includes around 450,000 clones, 89% detected once. Germline values: CDR1 KGHSH, CDR2 LQKENI. The CDR3 is made up of 14 amino acids. V shed 4 bases and J shed 7 bases, with 11 bases lying between them. Treatment meaning: roughly 19 received Ad26.COV2.S at low or high dose, single or two shots; several received placebo; per-sample allocation not given. Samples analyzed were those drawn on day 63 after the first vaccine or placebo injection.

This chain joins TRBV18 and TRBJ1-6, with D possibly matching TRBD1 (5 bases). The origin of this receptor is a person aged 18-60 years who received the Ad26.COV2.S COVID-19 vaccine or a placebo. The material was peripheral blood, obtained in a trial of Ad26.COV2.S vaccine versus placebo. The CDR3 coding sequence is TGTGCCAGCTCACAGGGACCCCTAAATTCACCCCTCCACTTT. Translation gives CASSQGPLNSPLHF. Variable domain in full (rest from reference TRBV18 and TRBJ1-6): NAGVMQNPRHLVRRRGQEARLRCSPMKGHSHVYWYRQLPEEGLKFMVYLQKENIIDESGMPKERFSAEFPKEGPSILRIQQVVRGDSAAYFCASSQGPLNSPLHFGNGTRLTVT.